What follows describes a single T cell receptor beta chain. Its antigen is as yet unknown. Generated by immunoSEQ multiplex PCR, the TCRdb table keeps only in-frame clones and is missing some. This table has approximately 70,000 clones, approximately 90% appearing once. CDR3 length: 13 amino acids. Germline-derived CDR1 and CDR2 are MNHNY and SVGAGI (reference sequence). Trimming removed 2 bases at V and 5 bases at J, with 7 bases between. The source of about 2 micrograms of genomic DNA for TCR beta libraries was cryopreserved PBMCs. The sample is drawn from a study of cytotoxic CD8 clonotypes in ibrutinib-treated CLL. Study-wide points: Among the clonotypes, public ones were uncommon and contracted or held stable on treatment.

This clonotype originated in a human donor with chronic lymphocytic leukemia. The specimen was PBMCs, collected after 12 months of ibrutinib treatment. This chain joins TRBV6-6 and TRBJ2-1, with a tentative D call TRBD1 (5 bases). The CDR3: CASSYPGNNEQFF. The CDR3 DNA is TGTGCCAGCAGTTACCCAGGGAACAATGAGCAGTTCTTC.